The 18 T cell receptor beta chains listed next were all sequenced from one sample in a study of shared clonotypes between healthy human individuals. Profiling relied on immunoSEQ multiplex PCR, and the TCRdb table lists in-frame clones only, not all of them. This sample carries some 2.4 million clones, roughly 93% of them seen once, and the ten largest clones take roughly 0.39%. The sequenced material came from naive CD4+ T cells from PBMCs. Subset indicated: CD45RA+ positively selected. Receptors were obtained from a man aged 18 to 30 in good health. Some clones in this sample may be carry-over from other donors' samples.

This clone has more than one count but fewer than ten. The CDR3 spells CASSLPATYLGYQETQYF. The CDR3 coding sequence is TGTGCCAGCAGTTTACCCGCGACCTATTTGGGGTACCAAGAGACCCAGTACTTC. V gene TRBV28 combines with J gene TRBJ2-5; D gene ambiguous. V lost 2 bases and J lost 0, with 19 bases in between. The CDR3 runs 18 residues. The V gene's germline CDR1 is MDHEN and CDR2 SYDVKM. The entire variable domain, with the rest obtained from reference TRBV28 and TRBJ2-5, is as follows: DVKVTQSSRYLVKRTGEKVFLECVQDMDHENMFWYRQDPGLGLRLIYFSYDVKMKEKGDIPEGYSVSREKKERFSLILESASTNQTSMYLCASSLPATYLGYQETQYFGPGTRLLVL.

The gene calls are TRBV18 and TRBJ1-4; D perhaps matches TRBD1 (6 bases). The CDR3 consists of 15 residues. Per germline, CDR1 KGHSH and CDR2 LQKENI. The ends were cut back, 2 bases at V and 8 bases at J, with 15 bases in the middle. Here the CDR3 reads CASSPGDTRGEKLFF. CDR3 DNA: TGTGCCAGCTCACCAGGGGACACCCGAGGGGAAAAACTGTTTTTT.

Turning to this clone: This sample also contains other DNA sequences that code for the same CDR3. The chain uses TRBV28 and TRBJ1-4; D uncertain. The CDR3 has 11 residues. V dropped 6 bases and J dropped 4 bases, with 3 bases sitting between them. Germline V lookup: CDR1 MDHEN, CDR2 SYDVKM. In nucleotides, the CDR3 is TGTGCCAGCAGCGATAATGAAAAACTGTTTTTT. Residues: CASSDNEKLFF.

The chain links TRBV15 to TRBJ1-4; D not certain. Germline loops: CDR1 LNHNV, CDR2 YYDKDF (reference sequence). The CDR3 runs to 14 residues. V shed 9 bases and J shed 4 bases, with 15 bases lying between them. The CDR3 loop is CATAPPRFNEKLFF. The CDR3 bases are TGTGCCACGGCTCCCCCCCGGTTTAATGAAAAACTGTTTTTT.

The CDR3 region is CASSGTANTGELFF. CDR3 DNA: TGTGCCAGCAGTGGGACAGCGAACACCGGGGAGCTGTTTTTT. The chain joins TRBV7-7 to TRBJ2-2; 7 bases match TRBD1. The germline gives CDR1 SSHAT, CDR2 FNYEAQ (reference sequence). CDR3 size: 14 residues. J lost 0 bases, V lost 6 bases, and 1 base had no gene match.

The chain carries TRBV5-4 and TRBJ1-6; D unclear. Germline CDR1 SGHNT, CDR2 YYREEE (reference sequence). The CDR3 has 11 amino acids. V gave up 7 bases and J gave up 10 bases, with 9 bases separating them. CDR3 bases: TGTGCCAGCGGCAATTTATCACCCCTCCACTTT. Amino acid sequence: CASGNLSPLHF.

Regarding this clone: Within the sample, other DNA sequences also encode this same CDR3. The gene calls are TRBV18 and TRBJ1-4; D is unclear. CDR1 KGHSH and CDR2 LQKENI come from the germline V gene. The V end was cut by 0 bases, the J end by 2 bases, with 4 bases between. This CDR3 has 14 amino acids. The DNA of the CDR3 is TGTGCCAGCTCACCACCAGATACTAATGAAAAACTGTTTTTT. Translated: CASSPPDTNEKLFF.

The gene calls are TRBV2 and TRBJ1-1, with 7 positions matching TRBD1. CDR1 is SNHLY and CDR2 is FYNNEI in the germline V gene. Trimming at V came to 8 bases and at J to 11 bases, leaving 20 bases not matched to a gene. CDR3 length equals 15 residues. The CDR3 coding sequence is TGTGCCAGCTCCCCGGGACCGTTTGGGACAGCCTTCGCTTTCTTT. It translates to CASSPGPFGTAFAFF.

This chain joins TRBV7-9 and TRBJ2-5, with TRBD2 matching over 9 bases. Germline values: CDR1 SEHNR, CDR2 FQNEAQ (reference sequence). The CDR3 covers 16 residues. V lost 7 bases, J lost 2 bases, and 11 bases stayed unmatched. CDR3 protein: CASTQLPGLAQETQYF. CDR3 nucleotide sequence: TGTGCCAGCACCCAATTGCCGGGACTAGCTCAAGAGACCCAGTACTTC.

The chain joins TRBV6-6 to TRBJ2-1, with a possible D match to TRBD1 (7 bases). This CDR3 contains 13 residues. V lost 5 bases and J 9 bases, leaving 14 bases between the germline ends. The germline CDR1 and CDR2 sequences are MNHNY and SVGAGI (reference sequence). The CDR3, as DNA: TGTGCCAGCAGTGGATTTCAGGGGGGTGAGCAGTTCTTC. This encodes CASSGFQGGEQFF.

This clone showed up just once. Additional DNA sequences in this sample encode the identical CDR3. V gene TRBV7-3 combines with J gene TRBJ2-1, with TRBD2 identical over 10 bases. The CDR3 extends over 15 amino acids. Germline V lookup: CDR1 SGHTA, CDR2 FQGTGA. J was trimmed by 6 bases and V by 2 bases; bases with no gene match: 4. CDR3 DNA sequence: TGTGCCAGCAGCTTACGTCTAGCGGGAGTCAATGAGCAGTTCTTC. Translation: CASSLRLAGVNEQFF.

This chain joins TRBV7-3 and TRBJ2-2; a weak D match, TRBD1 (6 bases). V was pared by 5 bases and J by 3 bases, with 16 bases between. The CDR3 spans 16 residues. Germline values: CDR1 SGHTA, CDR2 FQGTGA. In nucleotides, the CDR3 is TGTGCCAGCAGCGCTCGACAGGCCTCCTACACCGGGGAGCTGTTTTTT. Its translation is CASSARQASYTGELFF.

This clone has a single count. The rearrangement links TRBV7-3 to TRBJ2-3; a possible D gene is TRBD1 (5 bases). From germline, CDR1 is SGHTA and CDR2 FQGTGA. The CDR3 is 13 amino acids. V lost 4 bases, J lost 5 bases, and 10 bases lay in between. The chain's CDR3 is CASSSSQGDTQYF. CDR3 coding DNA: TGTGCCAGCAGCTCCTCTCAGGGAGATACGCAGTATTTT. The full variable domain, completed using reference TRBV7-3 and TRBJ2-3, is GAGVSQTPSNKVTEKGKYVELRCDPISGHTALYWYRQSLGQGPEFLIYFQGTGAADDSGLPNDRFFAVRPEGSVSTLKIQRTERGDSAVYLCASSSSQGDTQYFGPGTRLTVL.

V is TRBV7-2 and J is TRBJ2-5; weak D call: TRBD2 (6 bases). Germline V gene lookup returns CDR1 SGHTA and CDR2 FQGNSA. V was trimmed by 0 bases and J by 5 bases, leaving 13 bases between them. The CDR3 is made up of 15 amino acids. The CDR3 coding sequence is TGTGCCAGCAGCTTAGCGAGGCGGGACGGGGAGACCCAGTACTTC. It encodes CASSLARRDGETQYF.

The chain uses TRBV10-3 and TRBJ1-3; 9 bases map to TRBD1. The CDR3 totals 18 residues. In germline, CDR1 is ENHRY, CDR2 SYGVKD. V gave up 0 bases and J gave up 3 bases; unmatched junction bases: 9. The DNA for the CDR3 is TGTGCCATCAGTGAGTCTTTGCCGGGACAGGGAAGTGGAAACACCATATATTTT. This translates into CAISESLPGQGSGNTIYF.

The chain carries TRBV28 and TRBJ2-3; TRBD2 matches at 12 bases. J lost 2 bases, V lost 5 bases, and 11 bases had no gene match. The CDR3 covers 18 residues. Germline CDR1 MDHEN, CDR2 SYDVKM. The CDR3, as DNA: TGTGCCAGCAGTCGACTAGCGGGAGTAAGTTGGAACACAGATACGCAGTATTTT. Its protein is CASSRLAGVSWNTDTQYF.

The chain is built from TRBV28 and TRBJ2-4, with no clear D. Germline V gene data show CDR1 as MDHEN and CDR2 as SYDVKM. Trimming left V 5 bases short and J 0 bases short, with 17 bases between. CDR3 length: 17 amino acids. The CDR3 DNA reads as TGTGCCAGCAGTCTATCGGACCGCAAAGAAGCCAAAAACATTCAGTACTTC. It specifies CASSLSDRKEAKNIQYF. The whole variable domain, filled in from reference TRBV28 and TRBJ2-4, reads DVKVTQSSRYLVKRTGEKVFLECVQDMDHENMFWYRQDPGLGLRLIYFSYDVKMKEKGDIPEGYSVSREKKERFSLILESASTNQTSMYLCASSLSDRKEAKNIQYFGAGTRLSVL.

The chain joins TRBV5-1 to TRBJ1-2, with 7 bases aligning to TRBD1. Germline assignment: CDR1 SGHRS and CDR2 YFSETQ. V lost 4 bases, J lost 8 bases, and 11 bases stayed unmatched. There are 14 residues in the CDR3. DNA of the CDR3: TGCGCCAGCAGCCAAAGACAGGGCGCGAGGGGCTACACCTTC. The encoded protein is CASSQRQGARGYTF.